Listed below are T cell receptor beta chains from one sample, sequenced in a study of shared clonotypes between healthy human individuals. Profiled with immunoSEQ multiplex PCR; TCRdb holds only in-frame clones, not every one. Among roughly 650,000 clones listed, around 96% were seen once. The sequenced sample was naive CD8+ T cells sorted from blood. Receptors originate from a woman younger than 45 in good health. CDR3s include the opening cysteine and the closing phenylalanine or tryptophan. Fields, in order: clone size, V gene, D gene, J gene, CDR3 protein, CDR3 DNA. A D gene is named only where the DNA matches it firmly. The size entry is marked missing in some rows and otherwise reads once, few, many or a size class.

>once|TRBV7-9|.|TRBJ2-1
CASSLVGEGVIEQFF
TGTGCCAGCAGCTTAGTTGGGGAGGGGGTTATTGAGCAGTTCTTC
>once|TRBV9|.|TRBJ2-5
CASSGTQETQYF
TGTGCCAGCAGCGGTACCCAAGAGACCCAGTACTTC
>once|TRBV27|.|TRBJ2-7
CASSLSPVMAGSYEQYF
TGTGCCAGCAGTTTATCGCCAGTTATGGCAGGTAGCTACGAGCAGTACTTC
>few|TRBV11-2|.|TRBJ1-2
CASSLVSGSPYGYTF
TGTGCCAGCAGCTTAGTGTCCGGGAGCCCCTATGGCTACACCTTC
>.|TRBV19|.|TRBJ2-4
CASSIVGPGAKNIQYF
TGTGCCAGTAGTATAGTAGGCCCCGGGGCCAAAAACATTCAGTACTTC
>.|TRBV28|.|TRBJ1-5
CASSLGQGHQPQHF
TGTGCCAGCAGTTTAGGGCAGGGGCATCAGCCCCAGCATTTT
>.|TRBV5-6|.|TRBJ2-3
CASSSPLAGPSDTQYF
TGTGCCAGCAGCTCCCCCCTGGCGGGACCGAGCGATACGCAGTATTTT
>.|TRBV4-1|TRBD2|TRBJ2-1
CASSQEWTGGPYNEQFF
TGCGCCAGCAGCCAAGAGTGGACGGGAGGGCCTTACAATGAGCAGTTCTTC
>.|TRBV28|.|TRBJ2-6
CASSSPYPGRNSGANVLTF
TGTGCCAGCAGTTCCCCCTACCCCGGGCGAAACTCTGGGGCCAACGTCCTGACTTTC
>.|TRBV28|.|TRBJ2-2
CASRGIRQENTGELFF
TGTGCCAGCCGCGGTATTAGACAGGAAAACACCGGGGAGCTGTTTTTT
>.|TRBV9|TRBD2|TRBJ2-7
CASSVAPSGSYEQYF
TGTGCCAGCAGCGTAGCCCCCAGCGGGAGCTACGAGCAGTACTTC
>.|TRBV27|.|TRBJ2-3
CASTRASGVEADTQYF
TGTGCCAGCACCCGGGCCTCGGGAGTGGAGGCAGATACGCAGTATTTT
>once|TRBV7-9|TRBD2|TRBJ2-1
CASSFNLAGGYNEQFF
TGTGCCAGCAGCTTCAACCTAGCGGGAGGCTACAATGAGCAGTTCTTC
>.|TRBV27|.|TRBJ2-1
CASSFGQSAYNEQFF
TGTGCCAGCAGTTTTGGCCAGTCTGCCTACAATGAGCAGTTCTTC
>.|TRBV5-4|.|TRBJ1-2
CASSPDSYGYTF
TGTGCCAGCAGCCCGGACAGCTATGGCTACACCTTC
>.|TRBV28|.|TRBJ1-1
CASSLRRRVSNTEAFF
TGTGCCAGCAGTTTGCGCAGGCGGGTCTCTAACACTGAAGCTTTCTTT
>once|TRBV6-6|.|TRBJ2-3
CASVSAEVTDTQYF
TGTGCCAGCGTCTCGGCCGAGGTCACAGATACGCAGTATTTT
>.|TRBV7-9|.|TRBJ2-4
CASSLVGDAYIQYF
TGTGCCAGCAGCTTAGTAGGGGACGCATACATTCAGTACTTC
>.|TRBV4-2|TRBD2|TRBJ2-2
CASSQELAGNTGELFF
TGTGCCAGCAGCCAAGAATTAGCGGGGAACACCGGGGAGCTGTTTTTT
>.|TRBV9|TRBD2|TRBJ2-1
CASSVGGPRREANNEQFF
TGTGCCAGCAGCGTAGGGGGCCCTAGGCGGGAGGCCAACAATGAGCAGTTCTTC
>once|TRBV28|.|TRBJ2-3
CASTKGLSGGGYPDTQYF
TGTGCCAGCACCAAGGGTCTTAGCGGCGGAGGATACCCAGATACGCAGTATTTT
>once|TRBV29-1|.|TRBJ2-5
CSVRRAVQETQYF
TGCAGCGTTCGGCGGGCAGTTCAAGAGACCCAGTACTTC
>.|TRBV19|.|TRBJ2-7
CASSVGHLRTYEQYF
TGTGCCAGTAGTGTGGGACACCTGAGGACCTACGAGCAGTACTTC
>.|TRBV10-3|.|TRBJ1-2
CAISESEFNYGYTF
TGTGCCATCAGTGAGTCTGAGTTTAACTATGGCTACACCTTC
>.|TRBV27|TRBD2|TRBJ2-3
CASSRTRTDTQYF
TGTGCCAGCAGCCGGACTAGGACAGATACGCAGTATTTT
>.|TRBV9|TRBD2|TRBJ2-7
CASSATSGTVEQYF
TGTGCCAGCAGCGCCACTAGCGGGACGGTCGAGCAGTACTTC
>.|TRBV27|.|TRBJ1-5
CASSSYSNQPQHF
TGTGCCAGCAGTTCATATAGCAATCAGCCCCAGCATTTT
>.|TRBV15|TRBD1|TRBJ2-2
CATSRIQGAGGELFF
TGTGCCACCAGCAGGATACAGGGGGCCGGCGGGGAGCTGTTTTTT
>.|TRBV4-1|.|TRBJ1-5
CASSPLRQNSNQPQHF
TGCGCCAGCAGCCCCCTACGACAGAATAGCAATCAGCCCCAGCATTTT
>.|TRBV5-6|.|TRBJ1-2
CASSSLGEQKFYGYTF
TGTGCCAGCAGCTCCCTCGGGGAGCAGAAGTTTTATGGCTACACCTTC
>once|TRBV11-2|TRBD1|TRBJ2-7
CASSFSDRVYEQYF
TGTGCCAGCAGCTTTTCGGACAGGGTGTACGAGCAGTACTTC
>.|TRBV25-1|.|TRBJ2-5
CASSDPDPGETQYF
TGTGCCAGCAGTGATCCTGACCCGGGGGAGACCCAGTACTTC
>.|TRBV13|.|TRBJ1-2
CASSLGDLVVPGYGYTF
TGTGCCAGCAGCTTAGGAGACCTCGTGGTGCCTGGCTATGGCTACACCTTC
>.|TRBV2|TRBD2|TRBJ2-3
CASDSGRATDTQYF
TGTGCCAGCGATAGCGGGAGGGCCACAGATACGCAGTATTTT
>.|TRBV21-1|.|TRBJ2-1
CASSKAVRDRGVGEQFF
TGTGCCAGCAGCAAAGCCGTACGGGACAGGGGAGTTGGTGAGCAGTTCTTC
>.|TRBV7-8|.|TRBJ2-7
CASSYTLYEQYF
TGTGCCAGCAGCTACACTCTCTACGAGCAGTACTTC
>.|TRBV5-1|TRBD2|TRBJ2-1
CASSLAASGSVDEQFF
TGCGCCAGCAGCTTGGCGGCTAGCGGGAGTGTTGATGAGCAGTTCTTC
>once|TRBV5-6|.|TRBJ2-3
CASSSSTDTQYF
TGTGCCAGCAGCTCTAGCACAGATACGCAGTATTTT
>once|TRBV7-9|TRBD1|TRBJ1-2
CASSLEGTGRRYGYTF
TGTGCCAGCAGCTTAGAGGGGACAGGTCGGCGCTATGGCTACACCTTC
>.|TRBV14|.|TRBJ2-1
CASSQEVGRVGPAYNEQFF
TGTGCCAGCAGCCAAGAGGTGGGGAGAGTGGGGCCTGCCTACAATGAGCAGTTCTTC
>.|TRBV2|.|TRBJ1-4
CASTTRAWEKLFF
TGTGCCAGCACAACCAGGGCCTGGGAAAAACTGTTTTTT
>.|TRBV5-6|.|TRBJ2-7
CASSRDTEGEQYF
TGTGCCAGCAGCCGGGACACGGAAGGGGAGCAGTACTTC
>.|TRBV21-1|.|TRBJ2-1
CASSGWTGGSYNEQFF
TGTGCCAGCAGCGGATGGACGGGGGGCTCCTACAATGAGCAGTTCTTC
>.|TRBV4-1|TRBD1|TRBJ1-1
CASSYDRGNTEAFF
TGCGCCAGCAGCTACGACAGGGGAAACACTGAAGCTTTCTTT
>.|TRBV7-9|TRBD2|TRBJ2-1
CASSLGGSGRDNEQFF
TGTGCCAGCAGCTTAGGCGGTAGCGGGAGAGACAATGAGCAGTTCTTC
>.|TRBV28|.|TRBJ2-7
CASSLSSPNIDYEQYF
TGTGCCAGCAGTTTATCTTCCCCCAACATCGACTACGAGCAGTACTTC
>.|TRBV18|.|TRBJ1-2
CASSPPAVSYGYTF
TGTGCCAGCTCACCACCGGCCGTAAGCTATGGCTACACCTTC
>.|TRBV4-1|.|TRBJ1-6
CASSQEVPGYTPLHF
TGCGCCAGCAGCCAAGAGGTCCCGGGCTATACACCCCTCCACTTT
>.|TRBV2|TRBD2|TRBJ2-3
CAIRIKGLEGDTQYF
TGTGCCATCCGAATAAAAGGACTAGAGGGAGATACGCAGTATTTT
>.|TRBV6-4|.|TRBJ1-1
CASNNEPGANTEAFF
TGTGCCAGCAATAATGAGCCGGGTGCGAACACTGAAGCTTTCTTT
>.|TRBV9|TRBD1|TRBJ2-7
CASSFGTGNLYEQYF
TGTGCCAGCAGCTTCGGGACAGGGAATTTATACGAGCAGTACTTC
>.|TRBV27|TRBD1|TRBJ1-5
CASSFGTGDQPQHF
TGTGCCAGCAGTTTCGGGACAGGGGACCAGCCCCAGCATTTT
>once|TRBV28|.|TRBJ1-3
CASSPESVGLTIYF
TGTGCCAGCAGTCCGGAGTCAGTCGGATTAACCATATATTTT
>.|TRBV18|.|TRBJ2-5
CASSQARRGLVVTQYF
TGTGCCAGCTCTCAAGCGAGGAGGGGCTTAGTGGTGACCCAGTACTTC
>.|TRBV7-9|.|TRBJ2-7
CASSLAYSYEQYF
TGTGCCAGCAGCTTAGCCTACAGCTACGAGCAGTACTTC
>.|TRBV9|.|TRBJ2-6
CASSAGPRANVLTF
TGTGCCAGCAGCGCCGGTCCGAGGGCCAACGTCCTGACTTTC
>.|TRBV5-5|.|TRBJ2-7
CASSLVGHLYEQYF
TGTGCCAGCAGCCTGGTAGGACATCTCTACGAGCAGTACTTC
>.|TRBV4-2|TRBD2|TRBJ2-1
CASSQDPGLAGANEQFF
TGTGCCAGCAGCCAAGATCCCGGACTAGCGGGAGCAAATGAGCAGTTCTTC
>.|TRBV4-1|TRBD1|TRBJ2-7
CASSRSRGQKSYEQYF
TGCGCCAGCAGCCGAAGCAGGGGGCAAAAATCCTACGAGCAGTACTTC
>.|TRBV18|.|TRBJ2-7
CASVRDSRYEQYF
TGTGCCAGCGTACGGGACTCTCGCTACGAGCAGTACTTC